Listed below are T cell receptor beta chains from one sample, sequenced in a study of beta chain features in type 1 diabetes. Sequenced by immunoSEQ multiplex PCR; TCRdb stores in-frame clones only, minus some. In the table there are about 160,000 clones, about 8.1% of which are singletons. Sequencing used central memory CD4+ T cells from blood. The source is a man younger than 30 in good health. CDR3s include the opening cysteine and the closing phenylalanine or tryptophan. D genes are given only for firm matches. Size tells how often a clone was seen (once, few, many) or the class of an expanded clone, and some rows leave it out.

clone_size: .; d_call: TRBD1; v_call: TRBV27; j_call: TRBJ1-4; cdr3_length: 15; cdr3_nt: TGTGCCAGCAGTTTATCCGGACAGGCTAATGAAAAACTGTTTTTT; cdr3_aa: CASSLSGQANEKLFF
clone_size: .; d_call: TRBD2; v_call: TRBV19; j_call: TRBJ2-2; cdr3_length: 14; cdr3_nt: TGTGCCAGCACAAGCGGGAGAGGCACCGGGGAGCTGTTTTTT; cdr3_aa: CASTSGRGTGELFF
clone_size: few; d_call: TRBD2; v_call: TRBV9; j_call: TRBJ2-1; cdr3_length: 15; cdr3_nt: TGTGCCAGCAGCGTAGAGCGGGGTTCGGGCAATGAGCAGTTCTTC; cdr3_aa: CASSVERGSGNEQFF
clone_size: few; d_call: .; v_call: TRBV2; j_call: TRBJ1-2; cdr3_length: 13; cdr3_nt: TGTGCCAGCAGTCTACAGGAAGTTCATGGCTACACCTTC; cdr3_aa: CASSLQEVHGYTF
clone_size: few; d_call: .; v_call: TRBV5-4; j_call: TRBJ1-2; cdr3_length: 15; cdr3_nt: TGTGCCAGCAGCTTTGGTCGGGGGGAAAACTATGGCTACACCTTC; cdr3_aa: CASSFGRGENYGYTF
clone_size: .; d_call: .; v_call: TRBV4-3; j_call: TRBJ2-2; cdr3_length: 16; cdr3_nt: TGCGCCAGCAGCCAAGAAATCCCCGCGAACACCGGGGAGCTGTTTTTT; cdr3_aa: CASSQEIPANTGELFF
clone_size: .; d_call: .; v_call: TRBV19; j_call: TRBJ2-5; cdr3_length: 17; cdr3_nt: TGTGCCAGTAGGGCGCCCTCCGGGTCAGGGGTTCAAGAGACCCAGTACTTC; cdr3_aa: CASRAPSGSGVQETQYF
clone_size: .; d_call: TRBD2; v_call: TRBV6-6; j_call: TRBJ2-3; cdr3_length: 16; cdr3_nt: TGTGCCAGCAGTTACTCGCCTAGCGGGGACACAGATACGCAGTATTTT; cdr3_aa: CASSYSPSGDTDTQYF
clone_size: .; d_call: .; v_call: TRBV12-5; j_call: TRBJ2-3; cdr3_length: 13; cdr3_nt: TGTGCTAGTGGTTTCACAAGCACAGATACGCAGTATTTT; cdr3_aa: CASGFTSTDTQYF
clone_size: few; d_call: .; v_call: TRBV28; j_call: TRBJ1-1; cdr3_length: 13; cdr3_nt: TGTGCCAGCAGGCCCACAGGGATCACTGAAGCTTTCTTT; cdr3_aa: CASRPTGITEAFF
clone_size: .; d_call: .; v_call: TRBV7-2; j_call: TRBJ2-7; cdr3_length: 15; cdr3_nt: TGTGCCAGCAGCTTAGCATCGGGAGCTCCCGCCGAGCAGTACTTC; cdr3_aa: CASSLASGAPAEQYF
clone_size: few; d_call: .; v_call: TRBV5-1; j_call: TRBJ2-4; cdr3_length: 16; cdr3_nt: TGCGCCAGCAGCTCGACCGGTGGGGCGGACAAAAACATTCAGTACTTC; cdr3_aa: CASSSTGGADKNIQYF
clone_size: few; d_call: TRBD1; v_call: TRBV29-1; j_call: TRBJ1-1; cdr3_length: 13; cdr3_nt: TGCAGCGCTACCCGACAGGGGGGGACTGAAGCTTTCTTT; cdr3_aa: CSATRQGGTEAFF
clone_size: many; d_call: TRBD1; v_call: TRBV27; j_call: TRBJ2-7; cdr3_length: 17; cdr3_nt: TGTGCCAGCAGTTCCCCACGGGGACAGGGAAAGTCCTACGAGCAGTACTTC; cdr3_aa: CASSSPRGQGKSYEQYF
clone_size: few; d_call: TRBD2; v_call: TRBV11-2; j_call: TRBJ2-7; cdr3_length: 14; cdr3_nt: TGTGCCAGCAGCTTAGAGCGGGACTACTACGAGCAGTACTTC; cdr3_aa: CASSLERDYYEQYF
clone_size: few; d_call: TRBD1; v_call: TRBV5-5; j_call: TRBJ1-4; cdr3_length: 17; cdr3_nt: TGTGCCAGCAGCCCCAGGTCAGGGGGCGCGTCTAATGAAAAACTGTTTTTT; cdr3_aa: CASSPRSGGASNEKLFF
clone_size: .; d_call: .; v_call: TRBV10-3; j_call: TRBJ1-4; cdr3_length: 14; cdr3_nt: TGTGCCATCAGTGAGGACAGCCAAAATGAAAAACTGTTTTTT; cdr3_aa: CAISEDSQNEKLFF
clone_size: .; d_call: .; v_call: TRBV7-2; j_call: TRBJ2-5; cdr3_length: 14; cdr3_nt: TGTGCCAGCAGCTTAGCTTCGGCAGGGGAGACCCAGTACTTC; cdr3_aa: CASSLASAGETQYF
clone_size: few; d_call: .; v_call: TRBV6-6; j_call: TRBJ2-5; cdr3_length: 13; cdr3_nt: TGTGCCAGCAGAGGACGGACACAAGAGACCCAGTACTTC; cdr3_aa: CASRGRTQETQYF
clone_size: .; d_call: TRBD1; v_call: TRBV6-5; j_call: TRBJ2-2; cdr3_length: 14; cdr3_nt: TGTGCCAGCAGTTACGACAGGGGAACCGGGGAGCTGTTTTTT; cdr3_aa: CASSYDRGTGELFF
clone_size: .; d_call: .; v_call: TRBV10-3; j_call: TRBJ2-3; cdr3_length: 18; cdr3_nt: TGTGCCATCAGTGAGTCGACCGCGACAGGCTCTAGCACAGATACGCAGTATTTT; cdr3_aa: CAISESTATGSSTDTQYF
clone_size: .; d_call: TRBD1; v_call: TRBV5-4; j_call: TRBJ1-1; cdr3_length: 14; cdr3_nt: TGTGCCAGCGCAGGGGGCGGATGGGACACTGAAGCTTTCTTT; cdr3_aa: CASAGGGWDTEAFF
clone_size: few; d_call: .; v_call: TRBV4-2; j_call: TRBJ1-2; cdr3_length: 13; cdr3_nt: TGTGCCAGCAGCTTGTTGACAGGCTATGGCTACACCTTC; cdr3_aa: CASSLLTGYGYTF
clone_size: .; d_call: .; v_call: TRBV7-9; j_call: TRBJ2-3; cdr3_length: 15; cdr3_nt: TGTGCCAGCAGCTTACGTAACCTAAACACAGATACGCAGTATTTT; cdr3_aa: CASSLRNLNTDTQYF
clone_size: .; d_call: TRBD1; v_call: TRBV29-1; j_call: TRBJ1-4; cdr3_length: 15; cdr3_nt: TGCAGCGTTGTAGGGACAGCCGCAACTAATGAAAAACTGTTTTTT; cdr3_aa: CSVVGTAATNEKLFF
clone_size: .; d_call: .; v_call: TRBV28; j_call: TRBJ2-7; cdr3_length: 15; cdr3_nt: TGTGCCAGCAGTTTTTTTCATCAAGGAGGACACGAGCAGTACTTC; cdr3_aa: CASSFFHQGGHEQYF
clone_size: few; d_call: .; v_call: TRBV4-3; j_call: TRBJ2-3; cdr3_length: 13; cdr3_nt: TGCGCCAGCAGCCTCCGAGCCACAGATACGCAGTATTTT; cdr3_aa: CASSLRATDTQYF
clone_size: .; d_call: .; v_call: TRBV5-4; j_call: TRBJ1-1; cdr3_length: 15; cdr3_nt: TGTGCCAGCAGCCTCGGACAGCGGGGAAGCACTGAAGCTTTCTTT; cdr3_aa: CASSLGQRGSTEAFF
clone_size: .; d_call: TRBD1; v_call: TRBV5-4; j_call: TRBJ2-3; cdr3_length: 14; cdr3_nt: TGTGCCAGCAGCTTGGAGGCAGGGGGAGATACGCAGTATTTT; cdr3_aa: CASSLEAGGDTQYF